Listed below are T cell receptor beta chains from one sample, sequenced in a study of cytomegalovirus exposure and HLA in healthy donors. TCRdb's copy holds only in-frame clones and misses some; the assay was immunoSEQ multiplex PCR. The sample contains 65,000 to 100,000 clones, around 80% of which appear only once. Sequencing was done on a sample of PBMCs. These receptors were obtained from a middle-aged man in good health and CMV-seronegative. Both conserved end residues are part of each CDR3. A D gene is named only where the DNA matches it firmly. Expanded clones are given a class, and other clones once, few, many or no size at all.

J	size	V	D	CDR3	DNA
TRBJ2-1	-	TRBV4-1	TRBD2	CASSQVGSGGFNEQFF	TGCGCCAGCAGCCAAGTCGGTAGCGGGGGTTTCAATGAGCAGTTCTTC
TRBJ2-7	-	TRBV5-4	-	CASSKQGTREQYF	TGTGCCAGCAGCAAACAGGGTACGCGCGAGCAGTACTTC
TRBJ2-7	-	TRBV30	TRBD2	CAWSVTSGIYREQYF	TGTGCCTGGAGTGTAACTAGCGGGATTTATCGCGAGCAGTACTTC
TRBJ1-2	once	TRBV5-1	-	CASKVWDNLNSGYTF	TGCGCCAGCAAGGTGTGGGACAATCTCAACTCTGGCTACACCTTC
TRBJ2-1	-	TRBV27	TRBD2	CASSNPGLAPNEQFF	TGTGCCAGCAGTAACCCGGGACTAGCGCCGAATGAGCAGTTCTTC
TRBJ1-5	-	TRBV21-1	-	CASSPPRLLAQHF	TGTGCCAGCAGCCCCCCCCGACTTTTGGCCCAGCATTTT
TRBJ2-7	-	TRBV28	TRBD1	CASSLPGTGLEQYF	TGTGCCAGCAGTTTACCCGGGACAGGGTTGGAACAGTACTTC
TRBJ1-2	few	TRBV4-1	-	CASSQETGSYGYTF	TGCGCCAGCAGCCAAGAAACAGGAAGCTATGGCTACACCTTC
TRBJ1-2	once	TRBV6-5	-	CASSLSGGLYGYTF	TGTGCCAGCTCCTTAAGCGGGGGGTTGTATGGCTACACCTTC
TRBJ1-2	few	TRBV4-1	-	CASSQRTEGVAYGYTF	TGCGCCAGCAGCCAAAGGACAGAAGGGGTTGCCTATGGCTACACCTTC
TRBJ1-5	-	TRBV6-1	TRBD1	CASSPDRDQPQHF	TGTGCCAGCAGCCCGGACAGGGACCAGCCCCAGCATTTT
TRBJ1-6	-	TRBV7-3	TRBD1	CASSLHPGQGGDSPLHF	TGTGCCAGCAGCTTACACCCCGGACAGGGTGGAGATTCACCCCTCCACTTT
TRBJ2-3	once	TRBV28	-	CASSSLYSTDTQYF	TGTGCCAGCAGTTCACTGTATAGCACAGATACGCAGTATTTT
TRBJ2-1	once	TRBV6-1	TRBD1	CASKGQGAYNEQFF	TGTGCCAGCAAGGGACAGGGGGCCTACAATGAGCAGTTCTTC
TRBJ2-1	once	TRBV28	-	CASSFHSEQFF	TGTGCCAGCAGTTTCCATAGTGAGCAGTTCTTC
TRBJ2-5	-	TRBV9	-	CASSVGGGGITKGETQYF	TGTGCCAGCAGCGTAGGTGGTGGGGGGATTACCAAAGGAGAGACCCAGTACTTC
TRBJ2-5	-	TRBV5-6	-	CASSLNRAVGETQYF	TGTGCCAGCAGCTTGAACAGGGCGGTGGGGGAGACCCAGTACTTC
TRBJ1-5	-	TRBV7-9	-	CASSSGGSQPQHF	TGTGCCAGCAGCTCGGGGGGTAGTCAGCCCCAGCATTTT
TRBJ1-5	-	TRBV5-6	-	CASCHQGSNQPQHF	TGTGCCAGCTGCCACCAGGGGAGCAATCAGCCCCAGCATTTT
TRBJ1-1	-	TRBV29-1	-	CSVDKGLGNTEAFF	TGCAGCGTGGACAAGGGCCTCGGGAACACTGAAGCTTTCTTT
TRBJ1-5	few	TRBV21-1	-	CASSKYWTGVVSGQPQHF	TGTGCCAGCAGCAAATACTGGACAGGGGTTGTATCGGGTCAGCCCCAGCATTTT
TRBJ1-1	few	TRBV5-1	-	CASSLTQNTEAFF	TGCGCCAGCAGCTTGACACAGAACACTGAAGCTTTCTTT
TRBJ2-7	-	TRBV6-1	-	CASSLGQTGQYF	TGTGCCAGCAGTTTAGGACAGACGGGGCAGTACTTC
TRBJ2-7	-	TRBV6-1	TRBD2	CAYLAGGPDEQYF	TGTGCCTACCTAGCGGGAGGGCCGGACGAGCAGTACTTC
TRBJ1-4	-	TRBV5-7	TRBD1	CASSLGQSEGQGNEKLFF	TGTGCCAGCAGCTTGGGTCAGTCGGAGGGACAGGGTAATGAAAAACTGTTTTTT
TRBJ1-2	-	TRBV5-1	-	CASSLSGGTYGYTF	TGCGCCAGCAGCTTGTCTGGGGGCACATATGGCTACACCTTC
TRBJ2-7	-	TRBV28	TRBD1	CASSLRGQGMDEQYF	TGTGCCAGCAGTTTGAGGGGACAGGGTATGGACGAGCAGTACTTC
TRBJ1-4	-	TRBV4-1	-	CASRRMGHSTNEKLFF	TGCGCCAGCAGGAGAATGGGACACTCAACTAATGAAAAACTGTTTTTT
TRBJ2-7	few	TRBV5-5	-	CASSNGGLISYEQYF	TGTGCCAGCAGCAACGGTGGGCTGATCTCCTACGAGCAGTACTTC
TRBJ1-2	-	TRBV6-1	TRBD1	CASSERAGGPYGYTF	TGTGCCAGCAGTGAAAGAGCAGGGGGCCCCTATGGCTACACCTTC
TRBJ1-4	-	TRBV6-5	-	CASSYTGGANEKLFF	TGTGCCAGCAGTTACACCGGGGGGGCTAATGAAAAACTGTTTTTT
TRBJ1-1	-	TRBV30	TRBD1	CAWSVQGGNTEAFF	TGTGCCTGGAGCGTACAGGGGGGTAACACTGAAGCTTTCTTT
TRBJ2-7	-	TRBV28	TRBD2	CASSLGGAGGASEQYF	TGTGCCAGCAGTTTAGGGGGTGCGGGGGGGGCCAGCGAGCAGTACTTC
TRBJ2-7	-	TRBV15	-	CATSRDVAGGGDEQYF	TGTGCCACCAGCAGAGATGTGGCAGGTGGGGGCGACGAGCAGTACTTC
TRBJ1-2	-	TRBV6-4	-	CASSLTASTNYGYTF	TGTGCCAGCAGTCTGACAGCTTCTACTAACTATGGCTACACCTTC
TRBJ2-3	-	TRBV7-8	-	CASTDPSRGTDTQYF	TGTGCCAGTACCGACCCTTCCAGGGGCACAGATACGCAGTATTTT
TRBJ2-2	once	TRBV13	-	CASSLAERISTGELFF	TGTGCCAGCAGCTTAGCTGAGCGGATAAGTACCGGGGAGCTGTTTTTT
TRBJ2-3	once	TRBV4-1	-	CASSQDTIGDTQYF	TGCGCCAGCAGCCAAGATACAATTGGAGATACGCAGTATTTT
TRBJ1-5	few	TRBV10-2	-	CASQVTGGQPQHF	TGCGCCAGCCAGGTTACAGGTGGTCAGCCCCAGCATTTT
TRBJ1-3	-	TRBV2	-	CASSDQLGDTIYF	TGTGCCAGCAGTGATCAATTGGGAGACACCATATATTTT
TRBJ1-6	-	TRBV28	TRBD1	CASSTGQGNYNSPLHF	TGTGCCAGCAGTACAGGACAGGGTAACTATAATTCACCCCTCCACTTT
TRBJ2-7	-	TRBV2	-	CASSEAQGTRWSEQYF	TGTGCCAGCAGTGAAGCCCAAGGGACTCGGTGGAGCGAGCAGTACTTC
TRBJ1-6	few	TRBV7-8	TRBD1	CASSLAGTGGSPSSPLHF	TGTGCCAGCAGCTTAGCGGGGACAGGGGGTTCTCCTTCTTCACCCCTCCACTTT
TRBJ1-4	-	TRBV28	-	CASSFPAGEKLFF	TGTGCCAGCAGTTTCCCCGCAGGCGAAAAACTGTTTTTT
TRBJ2-2	once	TRBV30	-	CAWKTLANTGELFF	TGTGCCTGGAAGACACTCGCGAACACCGGGGAGCTGTTTTTT
TRBJ1-2	-	TRBV7-9	-	CASSLEGNGYTF	TGTGCCAGCAGCTTAGAGGGGAATGGCTACACCTTC
TRBJ1-5	-	TRBV19	TRBD1	CASKPPHRGANQPQHF	TGTGCCAGTAAGCCACCCCACAGGGGAGCCAATCAGCCCCAGCATTTT